Below are 17 T cell receptor beta chains sequenced from a single sample in a study of response to subunit inactivated influenza vaccine. TCRdb re-derived calls from the RT-PCR reads in MiXCR, one entry per CDR3 protein. The data contain about 540,000 distinct CDR3 sequences, roughly a quarter of them singletons. This sample also belongs to another study, concerning T cells expressing NK-cell markers. That paper states: Researchers built TCR beta cDNA using 5'RACE template switching with UMIs.

The sample was CD4+ T cells sorted from PBMCs, taken roughly 12 days after vaccination. These receptor sequences come from a middle-aged man who received an inactivated influenza vaccine.

The CDR3 DNA reads TGTGCCAGCAGGAGCTCCGGGACGGGGGGATCACCCCTCCACTTT. It specifies CASRSSGTGGSPLHF. The chain uses TRBV6-1 and TRBJ1-6; D possibly corresponds to TRBD1 (5 bases). Germline CDR1 reads MNHNS; CDR2 reads SASEGT. The V end lost 6 bases, the J end lost 10 bases, and 19 bases lay between the germline ends. CDR3 size: 15 residues.

This clonotype was recorded many times. V usage is TRBV12-3 or TRBV12-4 and J usage is TRBJ2-1; D remains ambiguous. This CDR3 spans 14 amino acids. Trimming pared 3 bases from V and 8 bases from J, leaving 14 bases between. The CDR3 DNA reads as TGTGCCAGCAGTTTGGCCGCCGGTCCTTATGAGCAGTTCTTC. Its translation: CASSLAAGPYEQFF.

The genes are TRBV7-9 and TRBJ2-1; perhaps TRBD2 as D (7 bases). Trimming took 0 bases from V and 2 from J, leaving 11 bases between them. CDR1 SEHNR and CDR2 FQNEAQ come from the germline V gene (reference sequence). The CDR3 runs to 16 residues. The CDR3 loop is CASSLAGGGPYNEQFF. CDR3 in DNA: TGTGCCAGCAGCTTAGCAGGGGGAGGGCCCTACAATGAGCAGTTCTTC.

This clonotype was counted a few times. V and J are TRBV6-1 and TRBJ1-4; D not certain. V was cut by 5 bases and J by 8 bases, with 12 bases left in between. This CDR3 has 13 amino acids. Germline V CDR1 and CDR2: MNHNS, SASEGT. The CDR3 here is CASSRTAREKLFF. The CDR3 nucleotides read TGTGCCAGCAGTCGCACAGCAAGGGAAAAACTGTTTTTT.

For the CDR3, the DNA is TGTGCCAGCAGCTTAGACGGGGATAATTCACCCCTCCACTTT. It codes for CASSLDGDNSPLHF. The V gene is TRBV7-9, the J gene TRBJ1-6; D uncertain. Germline V CDR1 and CDR2: SEHNR, FQNEAQ (reference sequence). This CDR3 comprises 14 residues. Trimming took 1 base from V and 5 from J, leaving 6 bases between them.

The chain carries TRBV25-1 and TRBJ2-2; possible D gene TRBD2, 5 bases. The CDR3 covers 14 residues. The germline gives CDR1 MGHDK, CDR2 SYGVNS. V was trimmed by 2 bases and J by 6 bases, leaving 10 bases between them. CDR3 sequence (DNA): TGTGCCAGCAGTGAAGCTGGGAGCGCCGGGGAGCTGTTTTTT. It yields the protein CASSEAGSAGELFF.

This clonotype was observed a few times. The rearrangement links TRBV7-9 to TRBJ2-5, with a weak D call TRBD1 (6 bases). The CDR3 covers 14 residues. Trimming took 4 bases from V and 4 from J, leaving 13 bases between them. Germline V lookup: CDR1 SEHNR, CDR2 FQNEAQ (reference sequence). In nucleotides, the CDR3 is TGTGCCAGCAGCTACCAACAGGGCAGAGAGACCCAGTACTTC. It yields the protein CASSYQQGRETQYF.

The chain couples TRBV5-1 to TRBJ1-1; 7 positions agree with TRBD1. Trimming took 0 bases from V and 0 from J; bases not matched to a gene: 8. The CDR3 is 17 residues long. Per the germline V gene, CDR1 is SGHRS and CDR2 is YFSETQ. Here the CDR3 reads CASSLDVWTGLNTEAFF. For the CDR3, the DNA is TGCGCCAGCAGCTTGGATGTGTGGACAGGATTGAACACTGAAGCTTTCTTT.

The chain is built from TRBV5-1 and TRBJ2-7, with 12 bases aligning to TRBD1. The germline gives CDR1 SGHRS, CDR2 YFSETQ. This CDR3 is 16 amino acids long. The V gene end was trimmed by 4 bases and the J gene end by 5 bases; junction bases not matched to a gene: 10. This CDR3 reads CASSVTGTGGVHEQYF. The CDR3 nucleotides read TGCGCCAGCAGCGTAACCGGGACAGGGGGCGTCCACGAGCAGTACTTC.

This rearrangement joins TRBV20-1 to TRBJ2-7, with D tentatively TRBD1 or TRBD2 (5 bases each). From germline, CDR1 is DFQATT and CDR2 SNEGSKA (reference sequence). V lost 6 bases, J lost 4 bases, and 16 bases lay in between. The CDR3 sequence is 13 residues long. The CDR3 here is CSAQGDRGYEQYF. The CDR3 nucleotides are TGCAGTGCCCAGGGTGACCGAGGGTACGAGCAGTACTTC.

This chain joins TRBV4-2 and TRBJ2-2; TRBD2 matches 9 bases. The CDR3 sequence is 18 residues long. Unmatched junction bases numbered 5, after V lost 0 bases and J lost 0 bases. The germline V gene encodes CDR1 LGHNA and CDR2 YNFKEQ. The CDR3 is CASSQEASGGSNTGELFF. CDR3 coding DNA: TGTGCCAGCAGCCAAGAGGCCAGCGGGGGGTCGAACACCGGGGAGCTGTTTTTT.

This chain links TRBV21-1 with TRBJ1-3. TRBV21-1 is a recognized pseudogene. The CDR3 spans 13 residues. The CDR3 protein is CARTQGSGNTTYF. In DNA form, the CDR3 reads TGTGCCAGGACCCAGGGCTCTGGAAACACCACATATTTT.

The chain carries TRBV25-1 and TRBJ2-7; TRBD2 matches 13 bases. The CDR3 sequence is 15 residues long. Germline-derived CDR1 and CDR2 are MGHDK and SYGVNS. The V segment lost 3 bases and the J segment 6 bases; nucleotides outside the gene matches: 5. The CDR3, as DNA: TGTGCCAGCAGTGACCGGACTAGCGGGAGCCTCGAGCAGTACTTC. Translating gives CASSDRTSGSLEQYF.

This clonotype has more than one count but fewer than ten. The chain uses TRBV28 and TRBJ1-4, with D possibly TRBD1 on 6 matching bases. Between the trimmed V and J ends, which lost 8 bases and 3 bases, there was a span of 19 bases. The CDR3 runs to 16 residues. CDR1 is MDHEN, CDR2 SYDVKM, per germline. CDR3 sequence: CASVSGGAGANEKLFF. The CDR3 bases are TGTGCCAGCGTCTCGGGGGGGGCGGGGGCTAATGAAAAACTGTTTTTT.

The chain uses TRBV18 and TRBJ2-6, with 7 bases that match TRBD1. Germline V lookup: CDR1 KGHSH, CDR2 LQKENI. The ends lost 4 bases at V and 2 bases at J; junction bases unmatched: 2. The CDR3 consists of 15 residues. This CDR3 is CASSRGTAGANVLTF. Here the CDR3 DNA reads TGTGCCAGCTCACGAGGGACAGCTGGGGCCAACGTCCTGACTTTC.

This clonotype appeared a few times. The chain is built from TRBV29-1 and TRBJ1-1; D call uncertain. The CDR3 runs to 13 residues. V lost 3 bases and J 0 bases, leaving 8 bases between the germline ends. The germline V gene has CDR1 SQVTM and CDR2 ANQGSEA. Here the CDR3 reads CSVEVGMNTEAFF. The CDR3 nucleotides read TGCAGCGTTGAGGTTGGGATGAACACTGAAGCTTTCTTT.

The chain uses TRBV7-2 and TRBJ2-1; unclear D gene. Germline CDR1 and CDR2: SGHTA and FQGNSA. The V end was cut by 5 bases, the J end by 5 bases, with 16 bases between. The CDR3 extends over 15 amino acids. CDR3 bases: TGTGCCAGCAGCGTAGAGGTCGGCAGTAACAATGAGCAGTTCTTC. Amino acid sequence: CASSVEVGSNNEQFF.